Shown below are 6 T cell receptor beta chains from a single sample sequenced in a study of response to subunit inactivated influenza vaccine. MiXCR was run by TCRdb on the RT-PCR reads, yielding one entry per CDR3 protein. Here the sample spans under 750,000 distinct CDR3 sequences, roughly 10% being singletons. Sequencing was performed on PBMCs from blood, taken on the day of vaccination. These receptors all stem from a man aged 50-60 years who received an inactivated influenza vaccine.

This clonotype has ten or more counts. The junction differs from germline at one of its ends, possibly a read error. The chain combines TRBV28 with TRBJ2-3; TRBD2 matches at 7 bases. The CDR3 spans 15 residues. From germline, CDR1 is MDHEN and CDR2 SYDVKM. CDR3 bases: TGTGCCAGCAACGTCGGGGGGAATAGCAGAGATACGCAGTATTTT. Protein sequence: CASNVGGNSRDTQYF.

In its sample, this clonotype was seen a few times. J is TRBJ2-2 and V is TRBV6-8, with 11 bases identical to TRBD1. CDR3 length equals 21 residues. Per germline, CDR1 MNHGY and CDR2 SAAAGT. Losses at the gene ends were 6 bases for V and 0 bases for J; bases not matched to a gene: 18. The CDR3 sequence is CASRGFSHGQGAHPNTGELFF. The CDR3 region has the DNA TGTGCCAGCAGAGGATTCTCACACGGACAGGGGGCACACCCGAACACCGGGGAGCTGTTTTTT.

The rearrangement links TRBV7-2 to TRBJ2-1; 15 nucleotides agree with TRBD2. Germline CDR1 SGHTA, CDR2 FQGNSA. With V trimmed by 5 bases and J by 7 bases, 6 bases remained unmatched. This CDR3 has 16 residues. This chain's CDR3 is CASSRRTSGGANEQFF. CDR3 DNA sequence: TGTGCCAGCAGCCGACGGACTAGCGGGGGGGCGAATGAGCAGTTCTTC.

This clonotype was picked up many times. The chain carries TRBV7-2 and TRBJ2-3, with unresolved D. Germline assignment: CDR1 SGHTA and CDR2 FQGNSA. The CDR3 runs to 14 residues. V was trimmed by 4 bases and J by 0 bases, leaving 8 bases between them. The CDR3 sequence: CASSYSLSTDTQYF. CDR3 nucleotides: TGTGCCAGCAGCTACTCACTTAGCACAGATACGCAGTATTTT.

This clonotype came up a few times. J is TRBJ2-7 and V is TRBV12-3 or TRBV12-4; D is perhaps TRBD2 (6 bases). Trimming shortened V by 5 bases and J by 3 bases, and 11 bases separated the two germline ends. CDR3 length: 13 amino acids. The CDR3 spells CASSEGSGYEQYF. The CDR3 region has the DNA TGTGCCAGCAGTGAGGGTAGCGGCTACGAGCAGTACTTC.

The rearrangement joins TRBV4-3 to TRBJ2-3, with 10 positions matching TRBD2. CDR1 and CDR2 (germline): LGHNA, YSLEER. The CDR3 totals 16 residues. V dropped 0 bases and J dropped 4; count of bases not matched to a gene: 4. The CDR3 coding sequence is TGCGCCAGCAGCCAAGATCTAGCGGGAGCGGCAGATACGCAGTATTTT. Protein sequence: CASSQDLAGAADTQYF.